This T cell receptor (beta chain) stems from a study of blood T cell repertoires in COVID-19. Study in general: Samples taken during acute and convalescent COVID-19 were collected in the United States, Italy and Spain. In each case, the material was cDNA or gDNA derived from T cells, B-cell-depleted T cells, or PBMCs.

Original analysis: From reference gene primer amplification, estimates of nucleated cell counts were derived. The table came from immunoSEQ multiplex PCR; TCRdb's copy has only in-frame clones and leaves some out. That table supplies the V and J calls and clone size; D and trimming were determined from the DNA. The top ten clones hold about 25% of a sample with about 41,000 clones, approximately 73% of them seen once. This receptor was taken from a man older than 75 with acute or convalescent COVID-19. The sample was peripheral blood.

The CDR3: CASSPSGDLHGYTF. The CDR3 region has the DNA TGTGCCAGCAGCCCCTCGGGGGACCTCCATGGCTACACCTTC. The chain employs TRBV6-5 and TRBJ1-2; a possible D gene is TRBD1 (5 bases). Germline assignment: CDR1 MNHEY and CDR2 SVGAGI. This CDR3 is 14 amino acids long. V was pared by 6 bases and J by 6 bases, with 17 bases between.